A selection of T cell receptor beta chains follows, all from one sample in a study of PD-1 blockade in mismatch repair-deficient tumors. Repertoires were generated with immunoSEQ multiplex PCR, while TCRdb's copy carries only in-frame clones and drops some. The sample has tens of thousands of clones, 83% seen once; the top ten hold around 20%. This specimen consisted of peripheral blood, obtained 12 weeks after starting pembrolizumab. The receptors derive from an adult with mismatch repair-deficient cancer. The CDR3 runs from the conserved cysteine through the conserved F or W. Each record gives: V gene, CDR3 protein.

V: TRBV5-4
CDR3: CASSSRDTQETQYF

V: TRBV7-2
CDR3: CASSPIPSYEQYF

V: TRBV7-9
CDR3: CASSRKGLFYNEQFF

V: TRBV18
CDR3: CASSRDSSSYEQYF

V: TRBV5-1
CDR3: CASSLAHATDTQYF

V: TRBV10-1
CDR3: CASTRQGRQETQYF

V: TRBV27
CDR3: CASSLRDRVLFF

V: TRBV6-1
CDR3: CASSQQGARDEQYF

V: TRBV7-9
CDR3: CASSLGYIGRSGANVLTF

V: TRBV27
CDR3: CASRMVKGSETQYF

V: TRBV7-9
CDR3: CASSFTGGNYGYTF

V: TRBV19
CDR3: CASSPDRVRDRELFF

V: TRBV27
CDR3: CASSPDRGLGYTF

V: TRBV11-2
CDR3: CASSSHGEGWNLYNEQFF

V: TRBV5-5
CDR3: CASSTVQGARTEAFF

V: TRBV30
CDR3: CAGWPTSGNTIYF

V: TRBV11-2
CDR3: CASSSWTSSNYGYTF

V: TRBV6-1
CDR3: CASSELAGGINEQFF

V: TRBV30
CDR3: CAWSATDNQPQHF

V: TRBV5-1
CDR3: CASSWAPVYGYTF

V: TRBV15
CDR3: CATSRDGIGTGEKLFF

V: TRBV5-4
CDR3: CASSSRQGETQYF

V: TRBV9
CDR3: CASSDLAGDTQYF

V: TRBV29-1
CDR3: CSVEGPPRDEQYF

V: TRBV28
CDR3: CASVGGIGLSGANVLTF

V: TRBV5-4
CDR3: CASSLVAGGRYEQYF

V: TRBV30
CDR3: CAWSYQANTEAFF

V: TRBV27
CDR3: CASTGALPGGALSGANVLTF

V: TRBV4-1
CDR3: CASSKLSLTSGRSGELFF

V: TRBV25-1
CDR3: CASSSSGSLSGANVLTF

V: TRBV6-8
CDR3: CASRPTGNEQFF

V: TRBV6-5
CDR3: CASSYRGRGDEQYF

V: TRBV2
CDR3: CASSEAGEGLMKGYTF

V: TRBV28
CDR3: CATGTPYNEQFF

V: TRBV5-4
CDR3: CASSGGSRGGYTF

V: TRBV2
CDR3: CASGTVSYNEQFF

V: TRBV30
CDR3: CAWSVRDAQPQHF

V: TRBV10-3
CDR3: CAISERMGSSRNEKLFF

V: TRBV2
CDR3: CASKQGETQYF

V: TRBV13
CDR3: CASSLSQSRDRGHNEQFF

V: TRBV30
CDR3: CAWRAGRFPSYEQYF

V: TRBV27
CDR3: CASSEQGGALTDTQYF